This T cell receptor (beta chain) is from a study of blood T cell repertoires in COVID-19. Study-level information: The United States, Italy and Spain supplied acute and convalescent COVID-19 samples.

Libraries were prepared by immunoSEQ multiplex PCR; TCRdb keeps only in-frame clonotypes and omits some of them. The profile covers 110,000 to 150,000 clones, with 80% to 85% appearing a single time and more than 7% taken by the ten largest. The origin of this receptor is a human donor in a cohort sampled during active COVID-19. Sequenced sample: peripheral blood.

CDR3 region: CASSETGDPGGYTF. Written as DNA, the CDR3 is TGTGCCAGCTCAGAGACAGGCGATCCGGGCGGCTACACCTTC. This chain joins TRBV18 and TRBJ1-2, with D tentatively TRBD1 (6 bases). The CDR3 has 14 amino acids. The V gene's germline CDR1 is KGHSH and CDR2 LQKENI. V lost 5 bases to trimming and J lost 8 bases, with 18 bases between them.